The 10 T cell receptor beta chains below all came from one sample that was sequenced in a study of T cells in Graves' hyperthyroidism and ophthalmopathy. Authors of the study amplified TCR beta CDR3 regions from RNA transcripts. First-round RT-PCR targeting the TCR CDR3 was performed with the HTBI primer set. TCRdb reprocessed the multiplex PCR reads via MiXCR and lists one record per CDR3 protein. The sample contains 250,000 or so distinct CDR3 sequences, roughly 15% of which appear only once. The source material was blood. The origin of the receptors is a middle-aged woman with Graves' hyperthyroidism that later progressed to Graves' ophthalmopathy.

This clonotype turned up a few times. The chain employs TRBV27 and TRBJ1-5, with TRBD1 as a possible D gene (5 bases). The CDR3 is 14 amino acids. V shed 4 bases and J shed 7 bases, with 14 bases lying between them. Germline V lookup: CDR1 MNHEY, CDR2 SMNVEV (reference sequence). CDR3 bases: TGTGCCAGCAGTTCGTGGGGGGAGGGGCAGCCCCAGCATTTT. This encodes CASSSWGEGQPQHF.

The chain joins TRBV28 to TRBJ1-3; possible D gene TRBD1, 5 bases. This CDR3 comprises 16 residues. V was shortened by 7 bases and J by 0 bases, with 16 bases between the two germline ends. Germline V gene lookup returns CDR1 MDHEN and CDR2 SYDVKM. CDR3 nucleotide sequence: TGTGCCAGCACCAGCGGGGCGATCCACTCTGGAAACACCATATATTTT. Encoded protein: CASTSGAIHSGNTIYF. Filled out from reference TRBV28 and TRBJ1-3, the complete variable domain reads DVKVTQSSRYLVKRTGEKVFLECVQDMDHENMFWYRQDPGLGLRLIYFSYDVKMKEKGDIPEGYSVSREKKERFSLILESASTNQTSMYLCASTSGAIHSGNTIYFGEGSWLTVV.

In this sample, this clonotype turned up many times. This chain connects TRBV19 to TRBJ2-1, with 9 nucleotides matching TRBD2. Germline CDR1 reads LNHDA; CDR2 reads SQIVND (reference sequence). V lost 3 bases, J lost 3 bases, and 3 bases stayed unmatched. The CDR3 is 15 amino acids. The CDR3: CASSMGLAYYNEQFF. The CDR3 coding sequence is TGTGCCAGTAGTATGGGACTAGCTTACTACAATGAGCAGTTCTTC.

This clonotype was found many times. The V gene is TRBV4-1, the J gene TRBJ2-2, with 8 nucleotides matching TRBD1. Losses at the gene ends were 6 bases for V and 1 base for J; bases not matched to a gene: 7. CDR3 size: 16 residues. The germline V gene has CDR1 MGHRA and CDR2 YSYEKL. CDR3: CASSFGQGQNTGELFF. DNA of the CDR3: TGCGCCAGCAGTTTCGGACAGGGCCAGAACACCGGGGAGCTGTTTTTT.

The chain links TRBV4-1 to TRBJ2-1; 8 nucleotides align to TRBD2. V was clipped by 4 bases and J by 7 bases; unmatched bases: 9. The CDR3 length is 15 residues. CDR1 and CDR2 (germline): MGHRA, YSYEKL. The CDR3 DNA sequence: TGCGCCAGCAGCCTGGCGGCGGGGGGACTTAATGAGCAGTTCTTC. Amino acids: CASSLAAGGLNEQFF.

There are many counts of this clonotype. J is TRBJ2-4 and V is TRBV19; TRBD2 matches at 10 bases. The V segment lost 3 bases and the J segment 4 bases; nucleotides outside the gene matches: 9. Per germline, CDR1 LNHDA and CDR2 SQIVND (reference sequence). The CDR3 has 17 residues. CDR3 region: CASSIAGLADHKNIQYF. CDR3 DNA sequence: TGTGCCAGTAGTATCGCTGGACTAGCGGATCATAAAAACATTCAGTACTTC. Full variable domain (outside the CDR3, taken from reference TRBV19 and TRBJ2-4): DGGITQSPKYLFRKEGQNVTLSCEQNLNHDAMYWYRQDPGQGLRLIYYSQIVNDFQKGDIAEGYSVSREKKESFPLTVTSAQKNPTAFYLCASSIAGLADHKNIQYFGAGTRLSVL.

The chain combines TRBV6-2 or TRBV6-3 with TRBJ1-1; tentatively, D is TRBD1 (6 bases). The V and J ends lost 0 bases and 3 bases respectively, with 14 bases between them. The CDR3 contains 16 residues. Germline CDR1 reads MNHEY; CDR2 reads SVGEGT. The CDR3 nucleotides are TGTGCCAGCAGTTACTCGAAACAGGGAACGGACACTGAAGCTTTCTTT. The encoded protein is CASSYSKQGTDTEAFF.

This clonotype was picked up many times. The chain links TRBV28 to TRBJ2-5, with TRBD1 identical over 8 bases. This CDR3 is built from 14 residues. V gave up 6 bases and J gave up 5 bases; unmatched junction bases: 8. CDR1 and CDR2 (germline): MDHEN, SYDVKM. CDR3 in amino acids: CASRRQGYLETQYF. The CDR3 DNA sequence: TGTGCCAGCAGGCGACAGGGGTATTTGGAGACCCAGTACTTC.

In its sample, this clonotype was seen many times. The chain joins TRBV15 to TRBJ2-3; no definite D call. The CDR3 runs 12 residues. V was trimmed by 3 bases and J by 5 bases, leaving 6 bases between them. From germline, CDR1 is LNHNV and CDR2 YYDKDF (reference sequence). Written as DNA, the CDR3 is TGTGCCACCAGCAGCTTCGGAGATACGCAGTATTTT. Residues: CATSSFGDTQYF. The full variable domain, rest sourced from reference TRBV15 and TRBJ2-3, is DAMVIQNPRYQVTQFGKPVTLSCSQTLNHNVMYWYQQKSSQAPKLLFHYYDKDFNNEADTPDNFQSRRPNTSFCFLDIRSPGLGDTAMYLCATSSFGDTQYFGPGTRLTVL.

This clonotype occurred once. V is TRBV7-2 and J is TRBJ2-1; 8 nucleotides match TRBD2. The V segment lost 1 base and the J segment 5 bases; nucleotides outside the gene matches: 4. Germline V gene lookup returns CDR1 SGHTA and CDR2 FQGNSA. CDR3 length equals 15 residues. In DNA, the CDR3 is TGTGCCAGCAGCTTAGAGGTACTAGCGGACAATGAGCAGTTCTTC. Protein product: CASSLEVLADNEQFF.